This entry lists 29 T cell receptor beta chains sequenced from one sample in a study of shared clonotypes between healthy human individuals. Generated by immunoSEQ multiplex PCR, the TCRdb table keeps only in-frame clones and is missing some. The sample lists over 700,000 clones, around 77% occurring once. The specimen was memory CD4+ T cells sorted from blood. This sample's subset: CD45RA-negative fraction. The receptors shown here come from a woman aged 25 to 45 in good health.

The V and J genes are TRBV6-5 and TRBJ2-7; no reliable D call. Germline values: CDR1 MNHEY, CDR2 SVGAGI. The CDR3 length is 14 residues. The ends were cut back, 6 bases at V and 1 base at J, with 13 bases in the middle. The CDR3 region has the DNA TGTGCCAGCAGAAAGACACACACTTCCTACGAGCAGTACTTC. Amino acid sequence: CASRKTHTSYEQYF.

The chain links TRBV7-9 to TRBJ1-2, with TRBD1 matching 7 bases. The V gene's germline CDR1 is SEHNR and CDR2 FQNEAQ (reference sequence). This CDR3 has 12 residues. Trimming removed 5 bases from V and 6 bases from J; junction bases left unmatched: 3. The CDR3 region has the DNA TGTGCCAGCAGCCTAACAGGGGATGGCTACACCTTC. Its protein product is CASSLTGDGYTF.

This clone is classed as medium-sized. This chain uses TRBV27 with TRBJ2-5, with D tentatively TRBD2 (6 bases). The CDR3 sequence is 14 residues long. Germline V gives CDR1 MNHEY, CDR2 SMNVEV (reference sequence). Trimming stripped 6 bases from V and 3 bases from J, with 14 bases between. The CDR3 sequence is CASRSWSGEETQYF. CDR3 in DNA: TGTGCCAGCAGATCCTGGTCGGGGGAAGAGACCCAGTACTTC.

The rearrangement uses TRBV28 and TRBJ2-3; TRBD1 agrees at 9 bases. V dropped 4 bases and J dropped 2; count of bases not matched to a gene: 4. The CDR3 contains 15 residues. CDR1 MDHEN and CDR2 SYDVKM come from the germline V gene. CDR3 sequence (DNA): TGTGCCAGCAGTTCCGGGACAGGGCACACAGATACGCAGTATTTT. As protein: CASSSGTGHTDTQYF.

The chain joins TRBV6-5 to TRBJ2-7; D is ambiguous. The germline V gene encodes CDR1 MNHEY and CDR2 SVGAGI. This CDR3 contains 13 residues. V lost 2 bases and J 2 bases, leaving 7 bases between the germline ends. This CDR3 reads CASSYRRTYEQYF. The CDR3, as DNA: TGTGCCAGCAGTTACAGGCGCACCTACGAGCAGTACTTC.

The chain has TRBV7-8 and TRBJ1-4, with TRBD1 matching 8 bases. CDR1 and CDR2 (germline): SGHVS, FQNEAQ. The CDR3 length is 15 residues. Trimming took 5 bases from V and 8 from J; bases not matched to a gene: 10. The CDR3 DNA reads as TGTGCCAGCAGCCCGCCAGACAGGGGACGCGAAAAACTGTTTTTT. It specifies CASSPPDRGREKLFF.

V and J are TRBV5-8 and TRBJ1-4; 8 bases align to TRBD1. CDR3 size: 17 residues. V shed 4 bases, J shed 7 bases, and the junction held 15 bases outside the gene matches. Germline lookup yields CDR1 SGHTS and CDR2 YDEGEE. Written as DNA, the CDR3 is TGTGCCAGCAGCCCAGGACAGGGCCGAAAATACCGTGAAAAACTGTTTTTT. Its protein is CASSPGQGRKYREKLFF.

The chain carries TRBV11-2 and TRBJ2-5; D may be TRBD1 (6 bases). V lost 3 bases, J lost 5 bases, and 16 bases lay in between. The CDR3 covers 15 residues. Germline V gives CDR1 SGHAT, CDR2 FQNNGV. The CDR3 region has the DNA TGTGCCAGCAGCTTCGGACAGTCCTCATCGGAGACCCAGTACTTC. Translation gives CASSFGQSSSETQYF.

In its sample, this clone was seen many times. The rearrangement uses TRBV7-8 and TRBJ2-7; D gene ambiguous. Per germline, CDR1 SGHVS and CDR2 FQNEAQ. The V and J ends lost 3 bases and 5 bases respectively, with 8 bases between them. This CDR3 has 12 amino acids. The DNA of the CDR3 is TGTGCCAGCAGCTTTGCTAGGAACGAGCAGTACTTC. The encoded protein is CASSFARNEQYF.

The chain couples TRBV28 to TRBJ1-5; maybe TRBD1 (5 bases). Trimming removed 3 bases at V and 0 bases at J, with 9 bases between. This CDR3 is 15 amino acids long. Germline-derived CDR1 and CDR2 are MDHEN and SYDVKM. CDR3 in DNA: TGTGCCAGCAGTTTCCCGACAGATAGCAATCAGCCCCAGCATTTT. Protein sequence: CASSFPTDSNQPQHF. Drawing the rest from reference TRBV28 and TRBJ1-5, the complete variable domain is DVKVTQSSRYLVKRTGEKVFLECVQDMDHENMFWYRQDPGLGLRLIYFSYDVKMKEKGDIPEGYSVSREKKERFSLILESASTNQTSMYLCASSFPTDSNQPQHFGDGTRLSIL.

In regard to this clone: The sample holds other DNA sequences that translate to the same CDR3. The chain carries TRBV5-1 and TRBJ2-7, with 7 bases that match TRBD1. Trimming at V came to 4 bases and at J to 0 bases, leaving 4 bases not matched to a gene. The CDR3 is 14 amino acids. Germline V gene data show CDR1 as SGHRS and CDR2 as YFSETQ. CDR3 nucleotide sequence: TGCGCCAGCAGCCTGGGGGACAGCTCCTACGAGCAGTACTTC. This gives the protein CASSLGDSSYEQYF.

The chain employs TRBV7-2 and TRBJ1-5, with D perhaps TRBD1 (5 bases). The CDR3 spans 15 residues. V lost 1 base to trimming and J lost 7 bases, with 14 bases between them. Germline CDR1 SGHTA, CDR2 FQGNSA. CDR3 in DNA: TGTGCCAGCAGCTTAGGAGAGATCAGGGCGCAGCCCCAGCATTTT. Translated, it gives CASSLGEIRAQPQHF.

The J gene is TRBJ2-5, the V gene TRBV2, with D possibly being TRBD1 or TRBD2 (5 bases each). The CDR3 is 13 amino acids. The germline V and J ends were trimmed by 5 bases and 5 bases, with 12 bases remaining between them. Germline-derived CDR1 and CDR2 are SNHLY and FYNNEI. The CDR3: CASSLLWGETQYF. DNA of the CDR3: TGTGCCAGCAGTCTACTTTGGGGGGAGACCCAGTACTTC. The full variable domain, in which reference TRBV2 and TRBJ2-5 provide the parts outside the CDR3, is EPEVTQTPSHQVTQMGQEVILRCVPISNHLYFYWYRQILGQKVEFLVSFYNNEISEKSEIFDDQFSVERPDGSNFTLKIRSTKLEDSAMYFCASSLLWGETQYFGPGTRLLVL.

The chain carries TRBV4-2 and TRBJ1-5; tentative D call: TRBD1 (5 bases). Germline-derived CDR1 and CDR2 are LGHNA and YNFKEQ. Trimming left V 0 bases short and J 7 bases short, with 10 bases between. This CDR3 is built from 14 residues. DNA of the CDR3: TGTGCCAGCAGCCAAGATCTTTCAGGGCAGCCCCAGCATTTT. Protein sequence: CASSQDLSGQPQHF.

The chain carries TRBV2 and TRBJ1-2; D remains ambiguous. Looked up from germline, CDR1 is SNHLY and CDR2 is FYNNEI. This CDR3 has 11 residues. V lost 7 bases and J lost 2, with 5 bases in between. The CDR3 bases are TGTGCCAGCAATGCGAACTATGGCTACACCTTC. This codes for CASNANYGYTF.

The chain joins TRBV30 to TRBJ1-6; no firm D call. Trimming pared 7 bases from V and 9 bases from J, leaving 13 bases between. The CDR3 length is 12 residues. CDR1 is GTSNPN, CDR2 SVGIG, per germline (reference sequence). CDR3 region: CAYRTPASPLHF. CDR3 DNA sequence: TGTGCCTATCGGACCCCGGCTTCACCCCTCCACTTT.

This clone was recorded once. V is TRBV7-9 and J is TRBJ2-7, with 8 bases that match TRBD1. Germline V lookup: CDR1 SEHNR, CDR2 FQNEAQ (reference sequence). J lost 6 bases, V lost 1 base, and 8 bases had no gene match. The CDR3 has 15 amino acids. CDR3 amino acids: CASSLGGQGICEQYF. DNA for the CDR3: TGTGCCAGCAGCTTAGGCGGACAGGGAATTTGCGAGCAGTACTTC.

V usage is TRBV19 and J usage is TRBJ2-3, with TRBD2 matching 10 bases. Germline CDR1 reads LNHDA; CDR2 reads SQIVND (reference sequence). There are 16 residues in the CDR3. J lost 3 bases, V lost 7 bases, and 10 bases had no gene match. The CDR3 reads CASKEGPSGSTDTQYF. Here the CDR3 DNA reads TGTGCCAGTAAGGAGGGGCCTAGCGGGAGTACAGATACGCAGTATTTT.

This sequence joins TRBV28 and TRBJ1-1; 7 bases agree with TRBD1. The V gene's germline CDR1 is MDHEN and CDR2 SYDVKM. The CDR3 totals 15 residues. The V segment lost 1 base and the J segment 1 base; nucleotides outside the gene matches: 3. The CDR3 DNA is TGTGCCAGCAGTTTATTATGGACAGGGAACACTGAAGCTTTCTTT. Protein sequence: CASSLLWTGNTEAFF. Full variable domain (rest looked up from reference TRBV28 and TRBJ1-1): DVKVTQSSRYLVKRTGEKVFLECVQDMDHENMFWYRQDPGLGLRLIYFSYDVKMKEKGDIPEGYSVSREKKERFSLILESASTNQTSMYLCASSLLWTGNTEAFFGQGTRLTVV.

The J gene is TRBJ1-5, the V gene TRBV2; TRBD1 agrees at 7 bases. Per germline, CDR1 SNHLY and CDR2 FYNNEI. The CDR3 has 14 residues. Unmatched junction bases numbered 3, after V lost 6 bases and J lost 1 base. The CDR3 loop is CASRDRVSNQPQHF. CDR3 sequence (DNA): TGTGCCAGCAGAGACAGGGTGAGCAATCAGCCCCAGCATTTT.

The chain uses TRBV27 and TRBJ2-3; D is ambiguous. The germline V and J ends were trimmed by 8 bases and 3 bases, with 15 bases remaining between them. The CDR3 extends over 14 amino acids. Germline V gives CDR1 MNHEY, CDR2 SMNVEV (reference sequence). In DNA, the CDR3 is TGTGCCAGCGCGCTCCAGGCAACAACAGATACGCAGTATTTT. It specifies CASALQATTDTQYF.

The chain is built from TRBV6-1 and TRBJ2-7, with D uncertain. The V and J ends lost 7 bases and 11 bases respectively, with 15 bases between them. Germline V lookup: CDR1 MNHNS, CDR2 SASEGT. This CDR3 is built from 11 residues. CDR3 sequence: CASNPRSSEYF. The CDR3 DNA sequence: TGTGCCAGCAACCCCCGGTCCTCGGAGTACTTC.

Only one count was recorded for this clone. The rearrangement joins TRBV2 to TRBJ1-6; 8 bases fit TRBD1. The V segment lost 7 bases and the J segment 10 bases; nucleotides outside the gene matches: 9. Per the germline V gene, CDR1 is SNHLY and CDR2 is FYNNEI. CDR3 length equals 14 residues. CDR3 region: CASNPTGEESPLHF. CDR3 DNA sequence: TGTGCCAGCAACCCGACAGGGGAGGAATCACCCCTCCACTTT.

This clone was counted a single time. The CDR3: CASSLGAGSQPQHF. CDR3 sequence (DNA): TGTGCCAGCAGTTTAGGGGCAGGGTCGCAGCCCCAGCATTTT. V and J are TRBV28 and TRBJ1-5; TRBD1 is a possible D gene (5 bases). The CDR3 sequence is 14 residues long. Germline CDR1 MDHEN, CDR2 SYDVKM. V dropped 2 bases and J dropped 7 bases, with 12 bases sitting between them.

This chain connects TRBV11-1 to TRBJ2-3; D could derive from TRBD1 or TRBD2 (5 bases each). The CDR3 runs to 16 residues. Trimming pared 2 bases from V and 3 bases from J, leaving 15 bases between. The germline CDR1 and CDR2 sequences are SGHAT and FQDESV (reference sequence). The CDR3 bases are TGTGCCAGCAGCTTACTGGGGCTAGCCACAACAGATACGCAGTATTTT. Translation gives CASSLLGLATTDTQYF.

CDR3 bases: TGTGCCAGCAGTGTTAGCGGGGCCACAGATACGCAGTATTTT. Protein sequence: CASSVSGATDTQYF. The genes are TRBV25-1 and TRBJ2-3, with 8 bases aligning to TRBD2. The length of the CDR3 is 14 residues. The germline V gene has CDR1 MGHDK and CDR2 SYGVNS. The V segment lost 4 bases and the J segment 2 bases; nucleotides outside the gene matches: 2.

The chain has TRBV2 and TRBJ2-3; tentative D call: TRBD1 (5 bases). Trimming removed 3 bases from V and 5 bases from J, with 12 bases in between. Germline V gives CDR1 SNHLY, CDR2 FYNNEI. CDR3 size: 14 residues. CDR3 in DNA: TGTGCCAGCAGTGATCTCCGCAGGGAAGATACGCAGTATTTT. Its protein product is CASSDLRREDTQYF. Combining the CDR3 with reference TRBV2 and TRBJ2-3 gives the whole variable domain EPEVTQTPSHQVTQMGQEVILRCVPISNHLYFYWYRQILGQKVEFLVSFYNNEISEKSEIFDDQFSVERPDGSNFTLKIRSTKLEDSAMYFCASSDLRREDTQYFGPGTRLTVL.

V is TRBV2 and J is TRBJ2-1, with TRBD2 matching over 14 bases. The CDR3 is 15 residues long. Trimming removed 6 bases from V and 13 bases from J; junction bases left unmatched: 11. Germline V gene sequence: CDR1 SNHLY, CDR2 FYNNEI. The CDR3 protein is CASRRGLAGEEGQFF. As DNA, the CDR3 is TGTGCCAGCAGGAGGGGACTAGCGGGAGAGGAGGGCCAGTTCTTC.

The chain recombines TRBV28 with TRBJ1-1, with D possibly TRBD1 on 6 matching bases. Germline-derived CDR1 and CDR2 are MDHEN and SYDVKM. The ends were cut back, 3 bases at V and 10 bases at J, with 9 bases in the middle. The CDR3 is 11 residues long. The CDR3 sequence: CASSFLGGAFF. The CDR3 DNA sequence: TGTGCCAGCAGTTTTCTAGGGGGAGCTTTCTTT.